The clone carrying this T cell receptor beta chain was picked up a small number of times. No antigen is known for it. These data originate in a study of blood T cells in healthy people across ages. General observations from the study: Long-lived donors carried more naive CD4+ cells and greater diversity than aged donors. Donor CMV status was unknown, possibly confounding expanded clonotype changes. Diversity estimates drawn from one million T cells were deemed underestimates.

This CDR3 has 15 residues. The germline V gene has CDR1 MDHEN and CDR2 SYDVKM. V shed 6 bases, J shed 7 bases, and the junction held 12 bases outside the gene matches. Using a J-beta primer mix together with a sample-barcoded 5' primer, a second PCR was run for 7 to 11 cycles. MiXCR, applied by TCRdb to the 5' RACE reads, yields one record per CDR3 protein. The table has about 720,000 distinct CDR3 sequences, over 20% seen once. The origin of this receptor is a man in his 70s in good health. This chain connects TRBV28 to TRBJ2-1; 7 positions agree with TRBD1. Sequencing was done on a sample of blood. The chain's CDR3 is CASSRTGVGSNEQFF. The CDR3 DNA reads TGTGCCAGCAGCCGCACAGGGGTGGGTTCGAATGAGCAGTTCTTC.